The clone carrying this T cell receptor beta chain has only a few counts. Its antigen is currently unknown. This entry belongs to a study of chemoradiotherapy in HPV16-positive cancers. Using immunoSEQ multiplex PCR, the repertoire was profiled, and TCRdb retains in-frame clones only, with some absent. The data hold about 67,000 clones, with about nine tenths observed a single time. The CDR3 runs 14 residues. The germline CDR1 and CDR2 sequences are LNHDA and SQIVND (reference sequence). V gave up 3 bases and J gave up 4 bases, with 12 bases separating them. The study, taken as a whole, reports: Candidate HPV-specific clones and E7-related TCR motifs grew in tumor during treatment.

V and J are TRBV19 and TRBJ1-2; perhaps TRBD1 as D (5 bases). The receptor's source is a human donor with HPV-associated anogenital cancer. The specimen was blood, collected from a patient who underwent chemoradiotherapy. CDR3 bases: TGTGCCAGTAGTATGCCAGGGTTGGGCTATGGCTACACCTTC. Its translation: CASSMPGLGYGYTF.